The present entry profiles one T cell receptor (beta chain) with its context. No antigen is known for it. The source of the sample is a study of graft-versus-host responses after intestinal transplantation. As for the study in general: Recipients had multivisceral, liver-intestinal, or isolated intestinal transplants.

Germline V gene lookup returns CDR1 MNHNS and CDR2 SASEGT. The CDR3 is 14 amino acids. Trimming cost V 0 bases and J 1 base, with 7 bases left between them. Assay: immunoSEQ multiplex PCR; the TCRdb copy retains only in-frame clones and omits some. The table includes approximately 89,000 clones, approximately 95% detected once. The chain couples TRBV6-1 to TRBJ2-7; D perhaps matches TRBD2 (5 bases). The sample was unstimulated CD8+ T cells sorted from spleen or lymph node cells, taken before transplant. The clonotype originates from a human donor who was the organ donor for an intestinal transplant. CDR3 in amino acids: CASSEAGGSYEQYF. In DNA, the CDR3 is TGTGCCAGCAGTGAAGCCGGCGGGTCCTACGAGCAGTACTTC.